This TCR beta chain emerged from a study of blood T cells in healthy people across ages. This CDR3 contains 15 residues. V gave up 0 bases and J gave up 7 bases, with 13 bases separating them. Germline CDR1 LGHNA, CDR2 YSLEER. Primers used in a second PCR of about 7 to 12 cycles were a sample-barcoded 5' primer and a J-beta primer mix. TCRdb called the 5' RACE reads again in MiXCR, with one record for every CDR3 protein. The top ten clones hold 20% to 25% of a sample with about a million distinct CDR3 sequences, 45% to 60% of them seen once. The source is a woman aged 55-70 years in good health. This chain connects TRBV4-3 to TRBJ2-1, with a tentative D call TRBD1 (5 bases). What was sequenced was blood. In nucleotides, the CDR3 is TGCGCCAGCAGCCAAGATGGGAACAGGATGAATGAGCAGTTCTTC. This gives the protein CASSQDGNRMNEQFF.